The 2 T cell receptor beta chains in this list originate from one sample, sequenced in a study of T cell repertoires in ileal Crohn's disease. Assay: immunoSEQ multiplex PCR; the TCRdb copy retains only in-frame clones and omits some. The repertoire includes roughly 7,100 clones, around 72% of them detected once, and 7.5% to 10% sits in the top ten. Sequenced sample: ileal tissue. The receptors come from an adult with Crohn's disease.

V is TRBV9 and J is TRBJ1-2; D is unresolved. Germline V gene lookup returns CDR1 SGDLS and CDR2 YYNGEE. The CDR3 covers 14 residues. V lost 0 bases to trimming and J lost 4 bases, with 10 bases between them. The CDR3: CASSVEEGPYGYTF. The CDR3 DNA reads TGTGCCAGCAGCGTAGAAGAGGGTCCCTATGGCTACACCTTC.

In its sample, this clone was seen once. The chain employs TRBV6-6 and TRBJ2-2, with a possible D match to TRBD1 (6 bases). The CDR3 extends over 16 amino acids. The germline V and J ends were trimmed by 2 bases and 5 bases, with 15 bases remaining between them. The V gene's germline CDR1 is MNHNY and CDR2 SVGAGI (reference sequence). The CDR3 spells CASSYRTVLLTGELFF. The DNA of the CDR3 is TGTGCCAGCAGTTACAGGACAGTGCTGTTGACCGGGGAGCTGTTTTTT.